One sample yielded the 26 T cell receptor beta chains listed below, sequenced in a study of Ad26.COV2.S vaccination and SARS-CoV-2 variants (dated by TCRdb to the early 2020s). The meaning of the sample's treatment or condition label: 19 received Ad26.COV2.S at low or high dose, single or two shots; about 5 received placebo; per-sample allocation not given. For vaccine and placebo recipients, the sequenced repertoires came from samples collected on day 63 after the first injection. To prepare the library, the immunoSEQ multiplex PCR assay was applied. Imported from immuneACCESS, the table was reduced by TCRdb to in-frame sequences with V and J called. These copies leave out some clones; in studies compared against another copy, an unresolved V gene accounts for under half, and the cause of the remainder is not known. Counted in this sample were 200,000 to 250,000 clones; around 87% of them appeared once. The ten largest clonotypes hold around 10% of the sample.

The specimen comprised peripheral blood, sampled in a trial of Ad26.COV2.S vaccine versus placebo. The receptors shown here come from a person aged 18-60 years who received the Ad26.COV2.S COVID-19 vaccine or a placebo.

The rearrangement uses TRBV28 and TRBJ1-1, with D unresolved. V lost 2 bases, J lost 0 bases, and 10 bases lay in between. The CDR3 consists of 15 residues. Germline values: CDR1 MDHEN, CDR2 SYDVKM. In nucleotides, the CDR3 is TGTGCCAGCAGTTTACCCGCCGGCATGAACACTGAAGCTTTCTTT. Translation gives CASSLPAGMNTEAFF.

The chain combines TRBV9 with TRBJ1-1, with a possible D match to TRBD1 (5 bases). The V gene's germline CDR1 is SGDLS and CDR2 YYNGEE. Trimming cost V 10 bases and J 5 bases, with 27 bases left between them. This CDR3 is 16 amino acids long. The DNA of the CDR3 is TGTGCCTTAACCCTGTCGGGGGGTAGACTTTGGACTGAAGCTTTCTTT. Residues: CALTLSGGRLWTEAFF.

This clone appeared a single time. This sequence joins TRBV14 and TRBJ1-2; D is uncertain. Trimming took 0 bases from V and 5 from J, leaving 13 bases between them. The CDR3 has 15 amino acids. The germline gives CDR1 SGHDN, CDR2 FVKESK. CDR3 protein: CASSQDLGVGYGYTF. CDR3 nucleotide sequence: TGTGCCAGCAGCCAAGATCTGGGAGTCGGGTATGGCTACACCTTC.

The CDR3, as DNA: TGTGCCAGCAGCTTGCCGAGCGGGGGAGGAGAGACCCAGTACTTC. This translates into CASSLPSGGGETQYF. The chain has TRBV5-4 and TRBJ2-5, with 8 bases fitting TRBD2. Trimming removed 1 base from V and 4 bases from J; junction bases left unmatched: 6. The CDR3 sequence is 15 residues long. Germline V gives CDR1 SGHNT, CDR2 YYREEE (reference sequence).

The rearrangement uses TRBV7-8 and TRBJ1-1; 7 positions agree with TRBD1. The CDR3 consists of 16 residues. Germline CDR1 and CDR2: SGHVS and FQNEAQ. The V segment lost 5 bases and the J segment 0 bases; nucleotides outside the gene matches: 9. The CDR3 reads CASSNGQALMNTEAFF. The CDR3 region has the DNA TGTGCCAGCAGCAACGGACAGGCCCTGATGAACACTGAAGCTTTCTTT.

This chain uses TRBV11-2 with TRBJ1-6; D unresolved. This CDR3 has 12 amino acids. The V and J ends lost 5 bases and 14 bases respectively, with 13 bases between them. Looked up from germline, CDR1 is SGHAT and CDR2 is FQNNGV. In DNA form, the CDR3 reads TGTGCCAGCAGCCCCGGAAAGCCCTCCCTCCACTTT. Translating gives CASSPGKPSLHF.

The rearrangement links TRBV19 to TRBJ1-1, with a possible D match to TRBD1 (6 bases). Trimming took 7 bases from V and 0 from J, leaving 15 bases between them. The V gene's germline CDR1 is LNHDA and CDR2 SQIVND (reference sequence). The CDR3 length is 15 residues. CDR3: CASKDRTVMNTEAFF. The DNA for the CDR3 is TGTGCCAGTAAGGACCGGACAGTGATGAACACTGAAGCTTTCTTT. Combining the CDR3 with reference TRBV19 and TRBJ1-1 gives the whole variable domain DGGITQSPKYLFRKEGQNVTLSCEQNLNHDAMYWYRQDPGQGLRLIYYSQIVNDFQKGDIAEGYSVSREKKESFPLTVTSAQKNPTAFYLCASKDRTVMNTEAFFGQGTRLTVV.

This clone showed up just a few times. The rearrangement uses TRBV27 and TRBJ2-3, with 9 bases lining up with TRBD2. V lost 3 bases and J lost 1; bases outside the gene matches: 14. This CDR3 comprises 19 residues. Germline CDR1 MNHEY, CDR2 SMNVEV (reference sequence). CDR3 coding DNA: TGTGCCAGCAGTTTTTCCGGGACTAGCTGGCGCGGGGGCACAGATACGCAGTATTTT. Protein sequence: CASSFSGTSWRGGTDTQYF.

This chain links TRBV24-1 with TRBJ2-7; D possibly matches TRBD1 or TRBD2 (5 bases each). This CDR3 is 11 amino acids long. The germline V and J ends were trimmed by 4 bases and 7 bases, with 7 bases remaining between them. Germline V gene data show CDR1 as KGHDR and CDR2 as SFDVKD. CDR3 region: CATSEEGEQYF. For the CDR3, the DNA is TGTGCCACCAGTGAAGAGGGGGAGCAGTACTTC.

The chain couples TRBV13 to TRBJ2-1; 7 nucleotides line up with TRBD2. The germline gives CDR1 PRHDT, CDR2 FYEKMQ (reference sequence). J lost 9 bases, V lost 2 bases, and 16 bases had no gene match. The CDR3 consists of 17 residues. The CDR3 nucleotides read TGTGCCAGCAGCTTACAGTTTCGGCGGGAGATCTCCATTGAGCAGTTCTTC. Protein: CASSLQFRREISIEQFF.

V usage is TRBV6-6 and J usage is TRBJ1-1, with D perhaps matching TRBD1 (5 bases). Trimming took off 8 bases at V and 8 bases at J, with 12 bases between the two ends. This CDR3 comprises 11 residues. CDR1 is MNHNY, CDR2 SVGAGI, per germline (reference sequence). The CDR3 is CASWRGLEAFF. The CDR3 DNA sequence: TGTGCCAGCTGGAGGGGCTTAGAAGCTTTCTTT.

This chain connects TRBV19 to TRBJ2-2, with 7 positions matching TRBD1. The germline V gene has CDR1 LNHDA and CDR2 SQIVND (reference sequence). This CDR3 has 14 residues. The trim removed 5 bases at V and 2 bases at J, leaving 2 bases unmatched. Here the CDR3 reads CASSDRANTGELFF. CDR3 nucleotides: TGTGCCAGTAGTGACAGGGCTAACACCGGGGAGCTGTTTTTT.

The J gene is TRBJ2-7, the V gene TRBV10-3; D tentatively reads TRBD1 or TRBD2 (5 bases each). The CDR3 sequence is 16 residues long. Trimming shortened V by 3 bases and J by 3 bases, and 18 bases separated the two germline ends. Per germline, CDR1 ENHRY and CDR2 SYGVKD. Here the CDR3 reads CAISDAPGTDSYEQYF. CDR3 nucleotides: TGTGCCATCAGTGATGCCCCCGGGACCGACAGCTACGAGCAGTACTTC.

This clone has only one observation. Written as DNA, the CDR3 is TGCGCCAGCAGCCCGTCTTTGCAGGCGAGGAACACTGAAGCTTTCTTT. It yields the protein CASSPSLQARNTEAFF. This chain connects TRBV5-1 to TRBJ1-1; no definite D call. Germline assignment: CDR1 SGHRS and CDR2 YFSETQ. Trimming shortened V by 4 bases and J by 1 base, and 17 bases separated the two germline ends. The CDR3 runs to 16 residues.

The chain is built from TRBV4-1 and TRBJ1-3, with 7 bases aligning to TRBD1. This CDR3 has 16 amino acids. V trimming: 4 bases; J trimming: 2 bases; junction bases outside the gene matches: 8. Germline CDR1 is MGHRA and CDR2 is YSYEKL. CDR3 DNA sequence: TGCGCCAGCAGCCGGTCGGACAGGCTGGCTGGAAACACCATATATTTT. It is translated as CASSRSDRLAGNTIYF.

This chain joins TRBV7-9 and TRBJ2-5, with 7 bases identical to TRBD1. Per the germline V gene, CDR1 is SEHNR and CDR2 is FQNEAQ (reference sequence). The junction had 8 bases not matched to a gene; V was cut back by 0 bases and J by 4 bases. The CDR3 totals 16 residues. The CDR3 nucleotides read TGTGCCAGCAGCTTAGCGAAGGGGGCAAGAGGAGAGACCCAGTACTTC. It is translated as CASSLAKGARGETQYF.

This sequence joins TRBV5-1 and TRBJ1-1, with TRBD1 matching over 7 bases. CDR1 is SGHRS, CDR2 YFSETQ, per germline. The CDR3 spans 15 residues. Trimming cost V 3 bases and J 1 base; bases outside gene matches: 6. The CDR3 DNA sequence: TGCGCCAGCAGCTCTAGACAGGGCGCGAACACTGAAGCTTTCTTT. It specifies CASSSRQGANTEAFF.

CDR3: CASSETGTRRTDTQYF. In DNA form, the CDR3 reads TGTGCCAGTAGTGAGACCGGGACTAGACGGACAGATACGCAGTATTTT. The V gene is TRBV19, the J gene TRBJ2-3; 8 bases map to TRBD2. Trimming at V came to 5 bases and at J to 3 bases, leaving 10 bases not matched to a gene. The CDR3 totals 16 residues. Per the germline V gene, CDR1 is LNHDA and CDR2 is SQIVND (reference sequence).

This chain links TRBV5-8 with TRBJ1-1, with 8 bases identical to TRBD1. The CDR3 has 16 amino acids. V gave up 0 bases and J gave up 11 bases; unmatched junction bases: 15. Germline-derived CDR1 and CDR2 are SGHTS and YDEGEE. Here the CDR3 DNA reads TGTGCCAGCAGCTTGGTGGCAGGGGGCCGGCAATCGGACGCTTTCTTT. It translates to CASSLVAGGRQSDAFF.

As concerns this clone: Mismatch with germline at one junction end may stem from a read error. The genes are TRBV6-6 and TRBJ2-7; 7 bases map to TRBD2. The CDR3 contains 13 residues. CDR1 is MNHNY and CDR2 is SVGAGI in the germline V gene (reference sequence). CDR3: CASSTSGKGLPSF. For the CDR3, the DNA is TGTGCCAGCAGTACCTCGGGGAAGGGACTACCGTCCTTC.

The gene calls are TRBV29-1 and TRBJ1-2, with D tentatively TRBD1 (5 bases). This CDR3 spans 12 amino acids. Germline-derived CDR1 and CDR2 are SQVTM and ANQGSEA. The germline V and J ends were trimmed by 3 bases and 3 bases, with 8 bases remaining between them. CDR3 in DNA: TGCAGCGTTGACGGGGGGGACTATGGCTACACCTTC. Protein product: CSVDGGDYGYTF.

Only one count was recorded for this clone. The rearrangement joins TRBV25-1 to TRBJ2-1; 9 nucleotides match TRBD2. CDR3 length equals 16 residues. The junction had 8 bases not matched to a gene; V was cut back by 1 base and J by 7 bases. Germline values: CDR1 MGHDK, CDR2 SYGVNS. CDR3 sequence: CASSEWLAGRRNEQFF. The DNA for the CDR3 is TGTGCCAGCAGTGAATGGCTAGCGGGAAGGAGGAATGAGCAGTTCTTC. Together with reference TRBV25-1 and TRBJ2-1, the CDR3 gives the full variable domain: EADIYQTPRYLVIGTGKKITLECSQTMGHDKMYWYQQDPGMELHLIHYSYGVNSTEKGDLSSESTVSRIRTEHFPLTLESARPSHTSQYLCASSEWLAGRRNEQFFGPGTRLTVL.

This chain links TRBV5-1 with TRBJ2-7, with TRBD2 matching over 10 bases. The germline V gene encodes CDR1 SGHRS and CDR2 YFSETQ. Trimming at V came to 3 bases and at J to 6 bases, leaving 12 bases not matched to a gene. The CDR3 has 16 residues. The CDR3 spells CASSWGAGGRLTEQYF. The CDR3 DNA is TGCGCCAGCAGCTGGGGAGCGGGAGGGCGGTTAACCGAGCAGTACTTC.

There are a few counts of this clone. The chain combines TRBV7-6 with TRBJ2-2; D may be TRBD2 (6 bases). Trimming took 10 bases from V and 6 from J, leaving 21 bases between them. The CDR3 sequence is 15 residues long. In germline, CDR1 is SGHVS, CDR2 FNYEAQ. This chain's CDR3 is CATGSPGGNSGELFF. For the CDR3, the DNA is TGTGCCACGGGTTCCCCTGGGGGGAATTCCGGGGAGCTGTTTTTT.

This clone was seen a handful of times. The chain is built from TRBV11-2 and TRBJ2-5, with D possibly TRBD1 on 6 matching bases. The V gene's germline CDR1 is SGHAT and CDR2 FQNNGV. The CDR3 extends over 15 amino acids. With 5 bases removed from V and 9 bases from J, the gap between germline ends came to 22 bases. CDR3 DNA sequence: TGTGCCAGCAGCCCCCCCTGGCAGGGGAGCCGGGCCCAGTACTTC. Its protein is CASSPPWQGSRAQYF.

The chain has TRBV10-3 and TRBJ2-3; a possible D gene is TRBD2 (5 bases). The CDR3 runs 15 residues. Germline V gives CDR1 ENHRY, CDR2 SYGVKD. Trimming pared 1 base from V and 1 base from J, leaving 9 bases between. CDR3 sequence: CAISELDSGTDTQYF. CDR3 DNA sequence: TGTGCCATCAGTGAGTTGGACTCTGGCACAGATACGCAGTATTTT.